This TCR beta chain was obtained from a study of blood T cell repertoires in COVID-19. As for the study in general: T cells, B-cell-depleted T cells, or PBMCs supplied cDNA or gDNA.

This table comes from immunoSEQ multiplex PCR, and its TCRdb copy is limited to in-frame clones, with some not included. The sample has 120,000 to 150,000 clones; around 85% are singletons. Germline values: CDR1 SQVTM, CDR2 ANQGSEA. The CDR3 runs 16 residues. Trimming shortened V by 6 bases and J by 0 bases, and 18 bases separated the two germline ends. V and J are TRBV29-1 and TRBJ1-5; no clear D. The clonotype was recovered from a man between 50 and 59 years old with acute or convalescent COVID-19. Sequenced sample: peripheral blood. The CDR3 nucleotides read TGCAGCGTCGCCACCACCCCAGGAAGTAGCAATCAGCCCCAGCATTTT. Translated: CSVATTPGSSNQPQHF.